This TCR beta chain appears in the sequencing data of a study of blood T cell repertoires in COVID-19. Background on the study: The United States, Italy and Spain provided the acute and convalescent COVID-19 samples. T cells, B-cell-depleted T cells, or PBMCs supplied cDNA or gDNA.

Germline CDR1 LNHNV, CDR2 YYDKDF (reference sequence). The CDR3 spans 14 residues. The germline V and J ends were trimmed by 0 bases and 7 bases, with 12 bases remaining between them. In the study's own analysis: Amplification with reference gene primers provided the estimates of nucleated cell counts. Data came from immunoSEQ multiplex PCR; TCRdb stores just in-frame clones and leaves some out. V, J and clone size derive from that table, while D and trimming were established from the DNA sequence. The sample records about 190,000 clones, just under 80% being singletons. The sequenced material came from peripheral blood. This clonotype originated in a woman of 80 years or more with active or convalescent COVID-19. This chain links TRBV15 with TRBJ1-2; D unclear. CDR3 sequence: CATSRDHGVGGYTF. The CDR3 DNA sequence: TGTGCCACCAGCAGAGATCACGGGGTAGGTGGCTACACCTTC.